The 24 T cell receptor beta chains reported below all come from one sample, sequenced in a study of spatial heterogeneity in lung cancer. TCRdb itself ran the 5' RACE reads through MiXCR, one entry per CDR3 protein. The table lists about 8,600 distinct CDR3 sequences, approximately 5% of them singletons. Time point described: sample taken at primary tumor resection. Whole RNA from tumor, nontumor lung or frozen PBMC was sequenced unsorted. The sample here was PBMCs, taken at surgery. All receptors derive from a male donor with early-stage non-small cell lung cancer.

This clonotype was counted ten times or more. Since it is a stray read in a library aimed at alpha chains, this beta chain has a size that is not meaningful. This chain's CDR3 is CASSLGEGGYTF. CDR3 sequence (DNA): TGTGCCAGCAGTTTGGGGGAGGGTGGCTACACCTTC. The rearrangement joins TRBV6-6 to TRBJ1-2, with D possibly matching TRBD1 (5 bases). V was pared by 4 bases and J by 7 bases, with 10 bases between. CDR1 is MNHNY and CDR2 is SVGAGI in the germline V gene (reference sequence). This CDR3 region has 12 residues.

This clonotype was counted ten times or more. This beta chain lies outside the target of a library built for alpha chains; its clone size means little. The V and J genes are TRBV6-5 and TRBJ1-6; D is unclear. The CDR3 runs to 16 residues. The germline V gene encodes CDR1 MNHEY and CDR2 SVGAGI. V was pared by 7 bases and J by 6 bases, with 19 bases between. This CDR3 reads CASTRNPSLSNSPLHF. CDR3 DNA sequence: TGTGCCAGCACCCGCAATCCAAGTCTCAGTAATTCACCCCTCCACTTT.

This clonotype was counted ten times or more. The library was designed around alpha chains, so this beta chain is a stray read whose abundance carries little weight. The chain uses TRBV2 and TRBJ1-5; D is unclear. The CDR3 covers 16 residues. V lost 3 bases, J lost 0 bases, and 12 bases lay in between. Germline V gene lookup returns CDR1 SNHLY and CDR2 FYNNEI. The CDR3 nucleotides are TGTGCCAGCAGTGAGATAGGGATCGATAGCAATCAGCCCCAGCATTTT. As protein: CASSEIGIDSNQPQHF.

This clonotype was counted ten times or more. This beta chain is a stray read from a library made for alpha chains; its abundance is not meaningful. CDR3 sequence: CSARVGLGNQPQHF. The DNA for the CDR3 is TGCAGTGCTAGAGTGGGGTTGGGCAATCAGCCCCAGCATTTT. This sequence joins TRBV20-1 and TRBJ1-5; D not certain. The CDR3 runs to 14 residues. V lost 1 base and J 2 bases, leaving 9 bases between the germline ends. Germline V gene sequence: CDR1 DFQATT, CDR2 SNEGSKA (reference sequence).

About this clonotype itself: This beta chain is a stray read from a library made for alpha chains; its abundance is not meaningful. CDR3 residues: CASSSDRVVMAGELFF. The DNA for the CDR3 is TGTGCCAGCAGCTCCGACAGGGTGGTAATGGCCGGGGAGCTGTTTTTT. The chain recombines TRBV7-2 with TRBJ2-2; TRBD1 agrees at 7 bases. Trimming at V came to 4 bases and at J to 6 bases, leaving 11 bases not matched to a gene. The CDR3 has 16 residues. Germline V CDR1 and CDR2: SGHTA, FQGNSA.

By its share, this clonotype is medium-sized. This beta chain slipped into a library made for alpha chains as a stray read, so its size is not meaningful. This chain's CDR3 is CASSLRGRNQPQHF. CDR3 nucleotides: TGTGCCAGCAGCCTTCGGGGCCGTAATCAGCCCCAGCATTTT. The rearrangement joins TRBV6-6 to TRBJ1-5; D perhaps matches TRBD1 (5 bases). CDR3 length: 14 residues. Trimming pared 6 bases from V and 4 bases from J, leaving 13 bases between. Germline V gene sequence: CDR1 MNHNY, CDR2 SVGAGI (reference sequence).

This clonotype was recorded many times. This beta chain is an off-target read within a library intended for alpha chains, so its frequency means little. This chain uses TRBV7-6 with TRBJ2-1; 7 bases are a match to TRBD2. This CDR3 comprises 15 residues. Trimming cost V 5 bases and J 6 bases; bases outside gene matches: 10. Germline CDR1 reads SGHVS; CDR2 reads FNYEAQ. The CDR3 region is CASSPGGVYSNEQFF. CDR3 sequence (DNA): TGTGCCAGCAGCCCGGGGGGAGTTTATAGCAATGAGCAGTTCTTC.

This clonotype was counted ten times or more. Within a library made for alpha chains, this beta chain is off target, and its count is uninformative. V gene TRBV7-2 combines with J gene TRBJ2-5; TRBD2 matches at 9 bases. The length of the CDR3 is 15 residues. Germline-derived CDR1 and CDR2 are SGHTA and FQGNSA. With 3 bases clipped from V and 5 bases from J, the junction kept 7 bases outside the gene matches. As DNA, the CDR3 is TGTGCCAGCAGCTTGGCTGGACTAGCGATTGAGACCCAGTACTTC. This codes for CASSLAGLAIETQYF. The whole variable domain, filled in from reference TRBV7-2 and TRBJ2-5, reads GAGVSQSPSNKVTEKGKDVELRCDPISGHTALYWYRQSLGQGLEFLIYFQGNSAPDKSGLPSDRFSAERTGGSVSTLTIQRTQQEDSAVYLCASSLAGLAIETQYFGPGTRLLVL.

This clonotype was counted at least ten times. This beta chain came through as a stray read in a library set up for alpha chains, and its size says little. The V and J genes are TRBV20-1 and TRBJ2-3; maybe TRBD2 (7 bases). This CDR3 spans 13 amino acids. In germline, CDR1 is DFQATT, CDR2 SNEGSKA (reference sequence). In nucleotides, the CDR3 is TGCAAGGGGGGGAGTAGTAGAACAGATACGCAGTATTTT. Its translation: CKGGSSRTDTQYF.

By its share, this clonotype is medium-sized. Because the library targeted alpha chains, this beta chain is an off-target read whose size means little. The CDR3 nucleotides read TGTGCCAGCAGCCAACAGATGAACACTGAAGCTTTCTTT. It yields the protein CASSQQMNTEAFF. V and J are TRBV28 and TRBJ1-1; D gene unclear. This CDR3 spans 13 amino acids. V was trimmed by 6 bases and J by 0 bases, leaving 8 bases between them. Germline V gives CDR1 MDHEN, CDR2 SYDVKM.

By share, this clonotype counts as medium-sized. Being off target in a library aimed at alpha chains, this beta chain has a size of little meaning. The V gene is TRBV7-2, the J gene TRBJ1-5; D perhaps matches TRBD1 (6 bases). Germline V gives CDR1 SGHTA, CDR2 FQGNSA. The CDR3 is 17 amino acids. Trimming cost V 5 bases and J 5 bases, with 22 bases left between them. The CDR3 protein is CASSPIAKAGADQPQHF. The DNA of the CDR3 is TGTGCCAGCAGCCCTATTGCCAAGGCAGGGGCTGATCAGCCCCAGCATTTT.

This clonotype is labeled medium-sized. With the library built for alpha chains, this beta chain is off target and its frequency is not meaningful. This chain joins TRBV5-6 and TRBJ2-5; D unresolved. From germline, CDR1 is SGHDT and CDR2 YYEEEE. V was clipped by 0 bases and J by 3 bases, with 6 bases between them. CDR3 size: 13 residues. CDR3 bases: TGTGCCAGCAGCTTGGTCCTAGAAGAGACCCAGTACTTC. It yields the protein CASSLVLEETQYF.

This clonotype was detected many times. Little can be read into the size of this beta chain, an off-target read in a library designed for alpha chains. The chain combines TRBV20-1 with TRBJ2-7; 7 nucleotides align to TRBD1. The CDR3 runs 15 residues. The J segment lost 0 bases and the V segment lost 6 bases, leaving 11 bases of the junction unmatched. In germline, CDR1 is DFQATT, CDR2 SNEGSKA (reference sequence). CDR3: CSATKGAFGSYEQYF. The DNA of the CDR3 is TGCAGTGCCACGAAGGGGGCGTTTGGCTCCTACGAGCAGTACTTC.

This clonotype is labeled medium-sized. Because this beta chain is a stray read in a library intended to capture alpha chains, its abundance should not be given much weight. This chain links TRBV6-2 or TRBV6-3 with TRBJ1-5; TRBD1 is a possible D gene (5 bases). This CDR3 has 16 amino acids. Germline values: CDR1 MNHEY, CDR2 SVGEGT. Trimming shortened V by 2 bases and J by 1 base, and 12 bases separated the two germline ends. As DNA, the CDR3 is TGTGCCAGCAGTTACCCGGGACGGCGGAGCAATCAGCCCCAGCATTTT. This encodes CASSYPGRRSNQPQHF.

Note on this clonotype: This beta chain appears as a stray read in a library generated for alpha chains; its size is not informative. The chain has TRBV27 and TRBJ2-5, with D uncertain. The CDR3 consists of 13 residues. Germline V gene lookup returns CDR1 MNHEY and CDR2 SMNVEV (reference sequence). Trimming removed 2 bases from V and 3 bases from J, with 7 bases in between. CDR3 in DNA: TGTGCCAGCAGTTTAGGAGTCAAAGAGACCCAGTACTTC. Residues: CASSLGVKETQYF.

This clonotype was counted ten times or more. This beta chain appears as a stray read in a library generated for alpha chains; its size is not informative. CDR3 coding DNA: TGCGCCAGCAGCTTGGTCGGTAGCGGGGGCCGAAGCACCGGGGAGCTGTTTTTT. Protein sequence: CASSLVGSGGRSTGELFF. The rearrangement uses TRBV5-1 and TRBJ2-2; 9 bases align to TRBD2. CDR3 length: 18 residues. In germline, CDR1 is SGHRS, CDR2 YFSETQ. Trimming took 0 bases from V and 4 from J; bases not matched to a gene: 10.

This clonotype was seen many times. This beta chain turned up in a library designed for alpha chains; as an off-target read, its abundance says little. The V gene is TRBV7-9, the J gene TRBJ1-5; no definite D call. Germline CDR1 SEHNR, CDR2 FQNEAQ (reference sequence). This CDR3 region has 13 residues. V was pared by 1 base and J by 3 bases, with 4 bases between. The CDR3: CASSLGTNQPQHF. The CDR3 DNA follows: TGTGCCAGCAGCTTAGGCACCAATCAGCCCCAGCATTTT.

This clonotype is labeled medium-sized. For a library built for alpha chains, this beta chain is a stray read; little rests on its size. The chain links TRBV7-8 to TRBJ1-1, with D possibly matching TRBD1 (6 bases). This CDR3 is 14 amino acids long. Trimming cost V 1 base and J 6 bases, with 12 bases left between them. Germline assignment: CDR1 SGHVS and CDR2 FQNEAQ. For the CDR3, the DNA is TGTGCCAGCAGCTTAGAGAGGGGGGTGCCTGAAGCTTTCTTT. It encodes CASSLERGVPEAFF.

This clonotype counts as medium-sized. Since the library was made to target alpha chains, this beta chain is a stray read and its abundance is not meaningful. The gene calls are TRBV15 and TRBJ1-6; possible D gene TRBD1, 6 bases. Germline CDR1 and CDR2: LNHNV and YYDKDF (reference sequence). V shed 0 bases and J shed 5 bases, with 11 bases lying between them. The CDR3 extends over 16 amino acids. The CDR3: CATSREGTLNNSPLHF. The CDR3, as DNA: TGTGCCACCAGCAGAGAAGGGACACTGAATAATTCACCCCTCCACTTT.

This clonotype was observed many times. This beta chain is an off-target read within a library intended for alpha chains, so its frequency means little. Here the CDR3 reads CSVTQGTRQYV. In DNA form, the CDR3 reads TGCAGCGTCACACAGGGAACTCGGCAGTACGTC. The chain couples TRBV29-1 to TRBJ2-7; possible D gene TRBD1, 6 bases. Germline V gene sequence: CDR1 SQVTM, CDR2 ANQGSEA. V was cut by 6 bases and J by 9 bases, with 15 bases left in between. This CDR3 region has 11 residues.

At least ten counts were recorded for this clonotype. Being off target in a library aimed at alpha chains, this beta chain has a size of little meaning. The chain recombines TRBV27 with TRBJ1-1, with TRBD1 identical over 9 bases. Germline loops: CDR1 MNHEY, CDR2 SMNVEV (reference sequence). This CDR3 region has 16 residues. V lost 7 bases to trimming and J lost 2 bases; unmatched junction nucleotides: 11. CDR3 in amino acids: CASTPNPGQGNTEAFF. In DNA form, the CDR3 reads TGTGCCAGCACCCCCAACCCGGGACAGGGCAACACTGAAGCTTTCTTT.

This clonotype was seen at least ten times. As an off-target read in a library built for alpha chains, this beta chain has a frequency of little significance. The genes are TRBV29-1 and TRBJ2-1; 9 bases line up with TRBD2. Germline assignment: CDR1 SQVTM and CDR2 ANQGSEA. Germline trimming cut 0 bases from V and 5 bases from J; bases unmatched to any gene: 8. CDR3 size: 16 residues. CDR3 amino acids: CSVEDQGRGGHNEQFF. CDR3 DNA: TGCAGCGTTGAAGATCAGGGGCGGGGGGGCCACAATGAGCAGTTCTTC.

About this clonotype itself: Little can be read into the size of this beta chain, an off-target read in a library designed for alpha chains. The V call is TRBV12-3 or TRBV12-4, the J call TRBJ1-6, with D unclear. The CDR3 loop spans 15 amino acids. The V end was cut by 5 bases, the J end by 5 bases, with 13 bases between. The CDR3 DNA is TGTGCCAGCAGTCGCGCCTCAGGCAATAATTCACCCCTCCACTTT. Translation gives CASSRASGNNSPLHF.

This clonotype was counted at least ten times. As an off-target read in a library built for alpha chains, this beta chain has a frequency of little significance. The rearrangement links TRBV7-9 to TRBJ1-4; no clear D. Deletions cut 2 bases from V and 3 bases from J, with 13 bases between. There are 16 residues in the CDR3. Germline values: CDR1 SEHNR, CDR2 FQNEAQ (reference sequence). CDR3 bases: TGTGCCAGCAGCTTAAACGGCGGAGCAGCTAATGAAAAACTGTTTTTT. Translating gives CASSLNGGAANEKLFF.